These 21 T cell receptor beta chains were sequenced from one sample in a study of blood T cell repertoires in COVID-19. Clones were read by immunoSEQ multiplex PCR, and TCRdb kept only the in-frame ones, dropping some. The sample consists of 400,000 to 450,000 clones, 89% of them appearing once. Sequencing was done on a sample of peripheral blood. Source of these receptors: a woman between 35 and 50 years old with COVID-19, enrolled during active disease.

This chain joins TRBV21-1 and TRBJ2-1; no DNA check was done on the table's D call, TRBD1. TRBV21-1 is a known pseudogene. The CDR3 loop spans 12 amino acids. This chain's CDR3 is CAGPGTGNEQFF. CDR3 nucleotide sequence: TGTGCCGGACCAGGGACAGGCAATGAGCAGTTCTTC.

This clone was counted only a few times. V usage is TRBV5-1 and J usage is TRBJ2-3; TRBD2 aligns across 8 bases. Trimming took 2 bases from V and 2 from J; bases not matched to a gene: 7. Germline V gives CDR1 SGHRS, CDR2 YFSETQ. The CDR3 extends over 16 amino acids. CDR3 DNA sequence: TGCGCCAGCAGCTTCCCAGCGGGGGATTTCACAGATACGCAGTATTTT. Encoded protein: CASSFPAGDFTDTQYF.

As to this clone: This same CDR3 is encoded by further DNA sequences in the sample. The V gene is TRBV9, the J gene TRBJ2-5; weak D call: TRBD2 (5 bases). Germline V gene sequence: CDR1 SGDLS, CDR2 YYNGEE. V was cut by 0 bases and J by 1 base, with 7 bases left in between. This CDR3 contains 14 residues. Here the CDR3 DNA reads TGTGCCAGCAGCGTAGGGACTGCCCAAGAGACCCAGTACTTC. This encodes CASSVGTAQETQYF.

This rearrangement joins TRBV5-1 to TRBJ2-1, with 11 nucleotides matching TRBD2. J was trimmed by 2 bases and V by 4 bases; bases with no gene match: 5. The CDR3 runs to 16 residues. Germline V CDR1 and CDR2: SGHRS, YFSETQ. Here the CDR3 reads CASSGGTSGTYNEQFF. The CDR3 nucleotides are TGCGCCAGCAGCGGAGGGACTAGCGGCACCTACAATGAGCAGTTCTTC. The entire variable domain, with the rest obtained from reference TRBV5-1 and TRBJ2-1, is as follows: KAGVTQTPRYLIKTRGQQVTLSCSPISGHRSVSWYQQTPGQGLQFLFEYFSETQRNKGNFPGRFSGRQFSNSRSEMNVSTLELGDSALYLCASSGGTSGTYNEQFFGPGTRLTVL.

The CDR3, as DNA: TGCGCCAGCTACTACGCCGAGCCGGGACAGCTAAGCACAGATACGCAGTATTTT. Its protein is CASYYAEPGQLSTDTQYF. The V call is TRBV5-1, the J call TRBJ2-3; 7 positions match TRBD1. Germline V lookup: CDR1 SGHRS, CDR2 YFSETQ. The CDR3 has 18 amino acids. V was pared by 7 bases and J by 0 bases, with 17 bases of the junction left unmatched.

This clone was counted only a few times. At the DNA level, this CDR3 is encoded by other sequences in the same sample as well. The CDR3 is CAISVQGNTEAFF. The CDR3 bases are TGTGCCATCAGTGTGCAGGGGAACACTGAAGCTTTCTTT. V and J are TRBV10-3 and TRBJ1-1; tentative D call: TRBD1 (5 bases). This CDR3 region has 13 residues. V was shortened by 4 bases and J by 1 base, with 7 bases between the two germline ends. From germline, CDR1 is ENHRY and CDR2 SYGVKD.

This chain connects TRBV18 to TRBJ1-4; D uncertain. CDR3 length equals 16 residues. Germline lookup yields CDR1 KGHSH and CDR2 LQKENI. V was shortened by 2 bases and J by 3 bases, with 13 bases between the two germline ends. CDR3 loop: CASSPGERLPNEKLFF. The CDR3 nucleotides are TGTGCCAGCTCACCAGGGGAGCGGTTGCCTAATGAAAAACTGTTTTTT.

This chain links TRBV27 with TRBJ2-2; maybe TRBD2 (6 bases). Germline assignment: CDR1 MNHEY and CDR2 SMNVEV (reference sequence). Trimming removed 6 bases from V and 3 bases from J, with 14 bases in between. CDR3 size: 15 residues. CDR3 nucleotide sequence: TGTGCCAGCAGCAAACCGGGACTTTACACCGGGGAGCTGTTTTTT. Translating it yields CASSKPGLYTGELFF.

The V and J genes are TRBV27 and TRBJ2-2; TRBD1 might be the D (5 bases). Trimming pared 7 bases from V and 3 bases from J, leaving 15 bases between. CDR3 length: 15 amino acids. Per germline, CDR1 MNHEY and CDR2 SMNVEV (reference sequence). The CDR3 sequence is CASTYLREDTGELFF. DNA for the CDR3: TGTGCCAGCACCTATCTCAGGGAAGACACCGGGGAGCTGTTTTTT.

J is TRBJ2-2 and V is TRBV3-1 (or the pseudogene TRBV3-2); D is perhaps TRBD1 (6 bases). Trimming took off 4 bases at V and 0 bases at J, with 9 bases between the two ends. Germline CDR1 LGHDT, CDR2 YNNKEL (reference sequence). This CDR3 has 15 amino acids. CDR3 in DNA: TGTGCCAGCAGCCCCGGGACAACGAACACCGGGGAGCTGTTTTTT. It is translated as CASSPGTTNTGELFF.

This sequence joins TRBV5-4 and TRBJ2-1; 7 nucleotides align to TRBD1. V trimming: 2 bases; J trimming: 3 bases; junction bases outside the gene matches: 5. The CDR3 consists of 15 residues. Germline assignment: CDR1 SGHNT and CDR2 YYREEE (reference sequence). CDR3 DNA sequence: TGTGCCAGCAGCTTAGAGGGACAGATCTACAATGAGCAGTTCTTC. Its protein is CASSLEGQIYNEQFF.

The chain uses TRBV18 and TRBJ2-1, with D perhaps matching TRBD2 (6 bases). V lost 6 bases to trimming and J lost 9 bases, with 24 bases between them. This CDR3 comprises 16 residues. CDR1 is KGHSH, CDR2 LQKENI, per germline. DNA of the CDR3: TGTGCCAGCTCCCGACACAAGGCAGGAGGGTTCCGTGAGCAGTTCTTC. Encoded protein: CASSRHKAGGFREQFF. The variable domain in full, with the rest retrieved from reference TRBV18 and TRBJ2-1, is NAGVMQNPRHLVRRRGQEARLRCSPMKGHSHVYWYRQLPEEGLKFMVYLQKENIIDESGMPKERFSAEFPKEGPSILRIQQVVRGDSAAYFCASSRHKAGGFREQFFGPGTRLTVL.

The rearrangement joins TRBV18 to TRBJ2-2, with D perhaps matching TRBD2 (6 bases). Trimming left V 4 bases short and J 4 bases short, with 13 bases between. This CDR3 contains 15 residues. Germline CDR1 reads KGHSH; CDR2 reads LQKENI. CDR3 loop: CASSHWDGGTGELFF. The CDR3 DNA reads TGTGCCAGCTCACACTGGGACGGGGGCACCGGGGAGCTGTTTTTT.

This clone occurred once. The chain combines TRBV7-6 with TRBJ1-6; a weak D match, TRBD1 (6 bases). Trimming left V 1 base short and J 7 bases short, with 20 bases between. CDR1 and CDR2 from the germline V gene are SGHVS and FNYEAQ. This CDR3 spans 18 amino acids. The CDR3 region is CASSLGHGQSLRNSPLHF. CDR3 coding DNA: TGTGCCAGCAGCTTAGGTCACGGACAGTCCCTTCGGAATTCACCCCTCCACTTT.

V gene TRBV5-1 combines with J gene TRBJ2-7, with D perhaps TRBD1 (5 bases). CDR1 is SGHRS and CDR2 is YFSETQ in the germline V gene. This CDR3 comprises 11 residues. Trimming cost V 0 bases and J 7 bases, with 5 bases left between them. As DNA, the CDR3 is TGCGCCAGCAGCTTGGAGGGGGAGCAGTACTTC. It translates to CASSLEGEQYF.

This chain links TRBV27 with TRBJ1-1; TRBD1 agrees at 12 bases. V gave up 2 bases and J gave up 3 bases; unmatched junction bases: 16. The CDR3 is made up of 20 amino acids. In germline, CDR1 is MNHEY, CDR2 SMNVEV (reference sequence). CDR3 sequence: CASSLKRDRGRRWGDTEAFF. As DNA, the CDR3 is TGTGCCAGCAGTTTAAAAAGGGACAGGGGGCGAAGGTGGGGAGACACTGAAGCTTTCTTT.

The chain links TRBV7-7 to TRBJ2-3; D may be TRBD1 (5 bases). This CDR3 is 16 amino acids long. Germline CDR1 is SSHAT and CDR2 is FNYEAQ (reference sequence). The CDR3 here is CARQSLLPLRTDTQYF. CDR3 DNA: TGTGCTAGACAGAGTCTTCTGCCTTTACGCACAGATACGCAGTATTTT.

The rearrangement uses TRBV6-1 and TRBJ1-3; tentatively, D is TRBD1 (5 bases). The V end was cut by 3 bases, the J end by 6 bases, with 6 bases between. This CDR3 contains 12 residues. CDR1 and CDR2 (germline): MNHNS, SASEGT. In nucleotides, the CDR3 is TGTGCCAGCAGTGACAGGGTAAACACCATATATTTT. Its protein product is CASSDRVNTIYF.

The chain employs TRBV5-1 and TRBJ2-6; D is ambiguous. Deletions cut 0 bases from V and 2 bases from J, with 9 bases between. The V gene's germline CDR1 is SGHRS and CDR2 YFSETQ. The length of the CDR3 is 16 residues. The CDR3 region has the DNA TGCGCCAGCAGCTTGGCGGGTATCACTGGGGCCAACGTCCTGACTTTC. Translated: CASSLAGITGANVLTF.

V usage is TRBV5-5 and J usage is TRBJ1-4; D unclear. Deletions cut 2 bases from V and 8 bases from J, with 13 bases between. Per the germline V gene, CDR1 is SGHKS and CDR2 is YYEKEE (reference sequence). CDR3 length: 14 amino acids. The CDR3 DNA reads as TGTGCCAGCAGCTTTCTCCCCGGAGGGGAAAAACTGTTTTTT. Its translation: CASSFLPGGEKLFF.

V usage is TRBV2 and J usage is TRBJ1-5, with TRBD1 matching 7 bases. Germline lookup yields CDR1 SNHLY and CDR2 FYNNEI. The J segment lost 4 bases and the V segment lost 7 bases, leaving 4 bases of the junction unmatched. The CDR3 loop spans 13 amino acids. CDR3 DNA: TGTGCCAGCAAGGACAGGTTGAATCAGCCCCAGCATTTT. Protein sequence: CASKDRLNQPQHF. Full variable domain (missing parts from reference TRBV2 and TRBJ1-5): EPEVTQTPSHQVTQMGQEVILRCVPISNHLYFYWYRQILGQKVEFLVSFYNNEISEKSEIFDDQFSVERPDGSNFTLKIRSTKLEDSAMYFCASKDRLNQPQHFGDGTRLSIL.